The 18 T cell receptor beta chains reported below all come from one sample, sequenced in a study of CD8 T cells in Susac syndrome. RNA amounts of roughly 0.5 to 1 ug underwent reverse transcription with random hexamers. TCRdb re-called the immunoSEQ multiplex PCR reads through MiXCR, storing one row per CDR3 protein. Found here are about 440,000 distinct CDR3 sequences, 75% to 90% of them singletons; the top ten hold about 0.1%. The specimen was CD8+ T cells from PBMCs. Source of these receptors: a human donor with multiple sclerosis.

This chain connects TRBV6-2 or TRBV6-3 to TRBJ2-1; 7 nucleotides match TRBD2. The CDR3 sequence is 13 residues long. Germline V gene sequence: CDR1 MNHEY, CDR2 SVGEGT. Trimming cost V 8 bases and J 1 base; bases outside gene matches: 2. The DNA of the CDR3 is TGTGCCAGCTGGGAGGGATCCTACAATGAGCAGTTCTTC. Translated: CASWEGSYNEQFF.

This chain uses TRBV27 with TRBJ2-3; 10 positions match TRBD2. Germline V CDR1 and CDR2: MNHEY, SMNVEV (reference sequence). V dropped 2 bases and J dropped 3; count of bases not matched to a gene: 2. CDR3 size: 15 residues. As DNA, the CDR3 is TGTGCCAGCAGTTTACCTAGCGGGAGAACAGATACGCAGTATTTT. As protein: CASSLPSGRTDTQYF.

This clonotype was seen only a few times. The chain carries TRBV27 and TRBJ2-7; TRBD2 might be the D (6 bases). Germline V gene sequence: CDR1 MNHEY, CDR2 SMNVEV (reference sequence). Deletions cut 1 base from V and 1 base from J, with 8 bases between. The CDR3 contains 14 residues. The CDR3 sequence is CASSLFGGSYEQYF. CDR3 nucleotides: TGTGCCAGCAGTTTATTCGGGGGATCCTACGAGCAGTACTTC.

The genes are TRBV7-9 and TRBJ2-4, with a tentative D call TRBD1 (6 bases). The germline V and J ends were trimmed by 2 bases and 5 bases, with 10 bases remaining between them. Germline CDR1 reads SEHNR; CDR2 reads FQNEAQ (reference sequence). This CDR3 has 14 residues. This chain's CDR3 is CASSLRGNENIQYF. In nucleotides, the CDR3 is TGTGCCAGCAGCTTAAGGGGGAATGAAAACATTCAGTACTTC.

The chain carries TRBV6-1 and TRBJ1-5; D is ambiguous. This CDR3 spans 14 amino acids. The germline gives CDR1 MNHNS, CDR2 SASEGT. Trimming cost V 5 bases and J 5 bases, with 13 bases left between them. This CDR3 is CASSKNPGDQPQHF. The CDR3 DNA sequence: TGTGCCAGCAGTAAAAATCCTGGGGATCAGCCCCAGCATTTT.

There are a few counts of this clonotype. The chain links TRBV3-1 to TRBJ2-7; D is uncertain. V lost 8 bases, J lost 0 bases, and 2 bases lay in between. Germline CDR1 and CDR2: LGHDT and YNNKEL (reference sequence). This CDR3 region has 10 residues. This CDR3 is CASVSYEQYF. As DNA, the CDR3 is TGTGCCAGCGTCTCCTACGAGCAGTACTTC.

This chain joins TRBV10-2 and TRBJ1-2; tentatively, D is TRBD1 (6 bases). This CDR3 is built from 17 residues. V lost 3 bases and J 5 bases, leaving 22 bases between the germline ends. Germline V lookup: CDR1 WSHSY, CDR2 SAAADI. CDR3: CASSDGGQAVPSYGYTF. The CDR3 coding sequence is TGCGCCAGCAGTGATGGGGGGCAGGCCGTCCCGTCATATGGCTACACCTTC.

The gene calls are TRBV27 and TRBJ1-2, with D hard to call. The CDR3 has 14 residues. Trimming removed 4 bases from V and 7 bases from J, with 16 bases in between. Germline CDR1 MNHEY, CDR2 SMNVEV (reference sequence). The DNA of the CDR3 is TGTGCCAGCAGTTACGGGCCCCTAGAGAGTGGCTACACCTTC. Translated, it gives CASSYGPLESGYTF.

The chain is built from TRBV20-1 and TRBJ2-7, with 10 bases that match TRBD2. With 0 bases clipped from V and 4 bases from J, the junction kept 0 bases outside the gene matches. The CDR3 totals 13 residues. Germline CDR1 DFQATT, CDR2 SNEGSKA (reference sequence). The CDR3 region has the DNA TGCAGTGCTAGAGAGACTAGCGGGTACGAGCAGTACTTC. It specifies CSARETSGYEQYF.

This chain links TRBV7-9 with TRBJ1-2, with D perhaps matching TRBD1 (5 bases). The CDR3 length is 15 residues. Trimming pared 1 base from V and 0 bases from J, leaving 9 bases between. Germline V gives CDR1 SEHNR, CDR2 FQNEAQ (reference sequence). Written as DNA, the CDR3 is TGTGCCAGCAGCTTAGTGGACACAGCTAACTATGGCTACACCTTC. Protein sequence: CASSLVDTANYGYTF.

Here the CDR3 reads CAWSQGRGTDTQYF. The CDR3 DNA follows: TGTGCCTGGAGTCAGGGGAGGGGGACAGATACGCAGTATTTT. The chain has TRBV30 and TRBJ2-3; tentatively, D is TRBD2 (7 bases). V lost 2 bases and J 3 bases, leaving 12 bases between the germline ends. The CDR3 runs to 14 residues. The germline gives CDR1 GTSNPN, CDR2 SVGIG (reference sequence).

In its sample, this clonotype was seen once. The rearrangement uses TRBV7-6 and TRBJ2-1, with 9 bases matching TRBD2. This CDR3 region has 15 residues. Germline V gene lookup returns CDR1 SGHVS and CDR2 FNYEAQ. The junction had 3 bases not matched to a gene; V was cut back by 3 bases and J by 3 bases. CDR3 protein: CASSLGLAYYNEQFF. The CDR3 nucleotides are TGTGCCAGCAGCTTGGGACTAGCCTACTACAATGAGCAGTTCTTC.

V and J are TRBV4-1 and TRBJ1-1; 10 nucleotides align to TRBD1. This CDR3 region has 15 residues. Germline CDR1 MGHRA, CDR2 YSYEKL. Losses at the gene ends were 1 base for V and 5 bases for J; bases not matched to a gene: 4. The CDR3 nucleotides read TGCGCCAGCAGCCAAGGACAGGGGGCGAGGACTGAAGCTTTCTTT. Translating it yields CASSQGQGARTEAFF.

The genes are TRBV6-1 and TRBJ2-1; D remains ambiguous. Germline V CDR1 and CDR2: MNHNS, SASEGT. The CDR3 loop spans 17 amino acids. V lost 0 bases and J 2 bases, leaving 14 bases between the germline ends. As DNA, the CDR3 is TGTGCCAGCAGTGAAGCGCTTCGTGGGCAGGCCTACAATGAGCAGTTCTTC. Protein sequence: CASSEALRGQAYNEQFF.

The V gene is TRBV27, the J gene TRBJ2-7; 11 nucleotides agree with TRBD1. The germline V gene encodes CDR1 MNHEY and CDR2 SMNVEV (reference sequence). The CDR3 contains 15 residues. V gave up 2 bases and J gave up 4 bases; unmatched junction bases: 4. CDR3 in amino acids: CASSLVGTGGYEQYF. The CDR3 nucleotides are TGTGCCAGCAGTTTAGTTGGGACAGGGGGTTACGAGCAGTACTTC.

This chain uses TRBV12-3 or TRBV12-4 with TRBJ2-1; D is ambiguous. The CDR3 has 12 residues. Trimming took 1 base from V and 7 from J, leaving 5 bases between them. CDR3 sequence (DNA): TGTGCCAGCAGTTTAGTGTCAAATGAGCAGTTCTTC. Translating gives CASSLVSNEQFF.

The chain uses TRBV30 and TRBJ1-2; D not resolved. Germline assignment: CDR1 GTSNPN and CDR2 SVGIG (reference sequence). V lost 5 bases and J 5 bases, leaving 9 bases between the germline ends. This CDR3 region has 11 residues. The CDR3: CAWETQYGYTF. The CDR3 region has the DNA TGTGCCTGGGAAACACAGTATGGCTACACCTTC.

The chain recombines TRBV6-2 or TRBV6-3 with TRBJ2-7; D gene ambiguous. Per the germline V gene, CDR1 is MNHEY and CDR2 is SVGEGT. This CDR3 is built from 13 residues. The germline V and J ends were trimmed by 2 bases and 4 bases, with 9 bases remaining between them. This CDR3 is CASSYRGLYEQYF. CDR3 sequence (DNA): TGTGCCAGCAGTTACCGTGGGTTATACGAGCAGTACTTC.